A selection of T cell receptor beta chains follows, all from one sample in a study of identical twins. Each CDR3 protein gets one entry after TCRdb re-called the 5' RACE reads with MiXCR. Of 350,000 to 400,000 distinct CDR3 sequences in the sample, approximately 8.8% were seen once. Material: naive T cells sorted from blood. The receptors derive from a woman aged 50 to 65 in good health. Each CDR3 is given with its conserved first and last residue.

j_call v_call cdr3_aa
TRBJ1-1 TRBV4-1 CATTSGVNTEAFF
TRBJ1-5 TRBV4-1 CASRGQGAFQPQHF
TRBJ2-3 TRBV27 CASSLSIPQTDTQYF
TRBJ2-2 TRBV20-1 CSAPPDGATGELFF
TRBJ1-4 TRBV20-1 CSARDRGSEKLFF
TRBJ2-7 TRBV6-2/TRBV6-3 CASSWDRGREQYF
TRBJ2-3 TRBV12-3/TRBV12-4 CASLASRTADTQYF
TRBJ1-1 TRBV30 CAWSSSGGTEAFF
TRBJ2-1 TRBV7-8 CASSLAGTGREQFF
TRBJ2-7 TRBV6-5 CASTPGQGRYEQYF
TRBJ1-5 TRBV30 CAWSGQPNQPQHF
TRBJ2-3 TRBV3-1 CASSQGRLTDTQYF
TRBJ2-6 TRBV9 CASSKIGAGANVLTF
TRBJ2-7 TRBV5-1 CASSLDLAGGFYEQYF
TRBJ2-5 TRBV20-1 CSARGKTGWGQETQYF
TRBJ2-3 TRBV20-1 CSARAGTSFMGGYF
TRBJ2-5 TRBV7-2 CASSPGGARETQYF
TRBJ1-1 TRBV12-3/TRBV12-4 CASSFGAGGEAFF
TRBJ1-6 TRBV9 CASSVKGTVGSPLHF
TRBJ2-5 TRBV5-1 CASSLAQGPQETQYF
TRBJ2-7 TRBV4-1 CASSPTDDGLYEQYF
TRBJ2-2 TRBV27 CASTGAGATGELFF
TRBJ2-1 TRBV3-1 CASSQEGISGSTYNEQFF
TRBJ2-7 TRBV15 CATSRDGTGNSYEQYF
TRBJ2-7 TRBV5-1 CASSWLTRSYEQYF
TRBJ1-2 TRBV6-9 CASSPGPGTGPVNYGYTF
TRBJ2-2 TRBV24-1 CATSGLAVGTGELFF
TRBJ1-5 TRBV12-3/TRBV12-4 CASSLAVGPSNQPQHF
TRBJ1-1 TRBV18 CASSKGTGIEAFF
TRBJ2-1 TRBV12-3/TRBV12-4 CASTGSGRAYNEQFF
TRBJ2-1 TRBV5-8 CASSLGQGTHNEQFF
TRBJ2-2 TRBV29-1 CSAKWGLAGLQNTGELFF
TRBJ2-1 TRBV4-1 CASSQDHSSFLLFF
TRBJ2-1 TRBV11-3 CASRRQGGDNEQFF
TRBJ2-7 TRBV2 CASSEAYGIDEQYF
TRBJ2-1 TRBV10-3 CAISEYRLAGYNEQFF
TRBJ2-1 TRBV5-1 CASGAGAQGINEQFF
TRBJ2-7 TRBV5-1 CASSFLAGASYEQYF
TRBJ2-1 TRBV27 CASSKSSPNEQFF
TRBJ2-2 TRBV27 CASSFGLPRNTGELFF